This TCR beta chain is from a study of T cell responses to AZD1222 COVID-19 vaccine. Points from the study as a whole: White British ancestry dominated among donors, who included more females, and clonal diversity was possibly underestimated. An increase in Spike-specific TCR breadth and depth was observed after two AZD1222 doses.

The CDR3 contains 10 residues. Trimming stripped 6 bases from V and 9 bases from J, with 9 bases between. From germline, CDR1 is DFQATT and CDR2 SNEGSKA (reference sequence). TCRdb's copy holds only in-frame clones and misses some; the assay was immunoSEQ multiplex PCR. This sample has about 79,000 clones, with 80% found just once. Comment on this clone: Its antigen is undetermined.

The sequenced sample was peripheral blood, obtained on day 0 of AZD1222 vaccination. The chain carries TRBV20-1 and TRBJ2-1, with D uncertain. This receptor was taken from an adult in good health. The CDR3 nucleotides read TGCAGTGCCGACGGTCCTGAGCAGTTCTTC. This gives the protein CSADGPEQFF.